This T cell receptor beta chain was profiled in a study of blood T cell repertoires in COVID-19. Study overall: COVID-19 samples collected from the United States, Italy and Spain covered acute and convalescent phases. The analysed material was cDNA or gDNA that came from T cells, B-cell-depleted T cells, or PBMCs.

Deletions cut 1 base from V and 5 bases from J, with 23 bases between. CDR1 is SGHTA, CDR2 FQGNSA, per germline. The CDR3 runs 18 residues. Authors' methods: Reference gene primer amplification in the assay estimated nucleated cell counts. Generated by immunoSEQ multiplex PCR, the TCRdb table keeps only in-frame clones and is missing some. That table supplies the V and J calls and clone size; D and trimming were determined from the DNA. Among about half a million clones listed, approximately 91% were seen once. The sequence derives from a woman between 55 and 75 years old who had recovered from COVID-19. The V call is TRBV7-2, the J call TRBJ2-5; tentative D call: TRBD2 (7 bases). The source material was PBMCs or T cells enriched from blood (not recorded which). The CDR3 DNA reads as TGTGCCAGCAGCTTAGGTCATTTTTCGGCGGGGGCGTTGGAGACCCAGTACTTC. This gives the protein CASSLGHFSAGALETQYF.